The present T cell receptor (beta chain) was sequenced within a study of T-cell reconstitution after alpha-beta-depleted transplantation in children. Germline values: CDR1 SNHLY, CDR2 FYNNEI. Unmatched junction bases numbered 1, after V lost 0 bases and J lost 1 base. The CDR3 spans 15 residues. The TCRbeta library was prepared with unique molecular identifiers. TCRdb reanalysed the PCR reads using MiXCR and keeps one entry per CDR3 protein. Among about 300,000 distinct CDR3 sequences, roughly a tenth were seen once, and the ten largest hold less than 8%. Ten or more counts support this clonotype. The clonotype comes from a boy younger than two with acute myeloid leukemia, due to receive a stem cell transplant. This material consisted of PBMCs, taken before TCRalphabeta/CD19-depleted stem cell transplant. The chain has TRBV2 and TRBJ2-3; the match to TRBD2 covers 7 bases. The CDR3 loop is CASSEAAGGTDTQYF. DNA of the CDR3: TGTGCCAGCAGTGAAGCGGCGGGAGGCACAGATACGCAGTATTTT.